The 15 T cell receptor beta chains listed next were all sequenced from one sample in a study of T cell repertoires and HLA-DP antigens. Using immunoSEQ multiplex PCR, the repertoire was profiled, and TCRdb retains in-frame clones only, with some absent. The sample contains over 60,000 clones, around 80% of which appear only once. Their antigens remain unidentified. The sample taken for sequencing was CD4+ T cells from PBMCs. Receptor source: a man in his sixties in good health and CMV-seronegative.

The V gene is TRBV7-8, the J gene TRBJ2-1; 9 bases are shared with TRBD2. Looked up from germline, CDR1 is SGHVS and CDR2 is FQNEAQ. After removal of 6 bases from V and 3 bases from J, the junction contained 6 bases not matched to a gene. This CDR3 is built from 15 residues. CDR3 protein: CASSRSGSGYNEQFF. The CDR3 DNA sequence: TGTGCCAGCAGTCGTAGCGGGAGCGGCTACAATGAGCAGTTCTTC. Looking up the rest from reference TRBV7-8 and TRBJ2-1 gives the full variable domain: GAGVSQSPRYKVAKRGQDVALRCDPISGHVSLFWYQQALGQGPEFLTYFQNEAQLDKSGLPSDRFFAERPEGSVSTLKIQRTQQEDSAVYLCASSRSGSGYNEQFFGPGTRLTVL.

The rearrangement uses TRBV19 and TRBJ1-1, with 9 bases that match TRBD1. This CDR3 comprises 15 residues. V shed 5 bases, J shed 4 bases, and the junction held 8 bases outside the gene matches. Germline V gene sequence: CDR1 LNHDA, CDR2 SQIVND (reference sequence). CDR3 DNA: TGTGCCAGTAGTCCAGGGACAGGGTTGGGCACTGAAGCTTTCTTT. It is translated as CASSPGTGLGTEAFF.

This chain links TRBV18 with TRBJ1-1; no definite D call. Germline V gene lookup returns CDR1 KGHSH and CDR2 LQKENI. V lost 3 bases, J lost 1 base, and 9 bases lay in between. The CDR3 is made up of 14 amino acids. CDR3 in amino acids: CASSPQIGNTEAFF. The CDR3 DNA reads TGTGCCAGCTCACCTCAGATCGGGAACACTGAAGCTTTCTTT. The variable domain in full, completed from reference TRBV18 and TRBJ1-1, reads NAGVMQNPRHLVRRRGQEARLRCSPMKGHSHVYWYRQLPEEGLKFMVYLQKENIIDESGMPKERFSAEFPKEGPSILRIQQVVRGDSAAYFCASSPQIGNTEAFFGQGTRLTVV.

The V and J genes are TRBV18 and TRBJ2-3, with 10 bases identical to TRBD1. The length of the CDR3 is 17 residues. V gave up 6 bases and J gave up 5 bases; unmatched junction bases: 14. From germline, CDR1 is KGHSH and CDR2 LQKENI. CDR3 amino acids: CASSKLDRGQAGDTQYF. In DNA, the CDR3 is TGTGCCAGCTCGAAACTTGACAGGGGGCAAGCTGGAGATACGCAGTATTTT.

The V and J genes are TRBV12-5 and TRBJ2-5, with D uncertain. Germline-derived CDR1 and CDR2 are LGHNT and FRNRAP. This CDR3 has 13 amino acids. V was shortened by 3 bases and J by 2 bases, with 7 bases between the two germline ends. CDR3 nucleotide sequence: TGTGCTAGTGGTTTTGGTACTCAAGAGACCCAGTACTTC. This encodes CASGFGTQETQYF.

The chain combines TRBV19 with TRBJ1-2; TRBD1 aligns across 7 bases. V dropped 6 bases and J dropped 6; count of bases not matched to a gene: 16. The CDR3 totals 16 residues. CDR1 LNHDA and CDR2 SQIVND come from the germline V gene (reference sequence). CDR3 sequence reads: CASRSGQWGIEDGYTF. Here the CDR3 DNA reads TGTGCCAGTAGATCGGGACAGTGGGGGATAGAGGATGGCTACACCTTC.

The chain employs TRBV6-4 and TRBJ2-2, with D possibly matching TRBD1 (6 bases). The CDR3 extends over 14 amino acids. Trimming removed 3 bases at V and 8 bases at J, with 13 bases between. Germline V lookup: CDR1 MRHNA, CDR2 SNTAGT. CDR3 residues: CASSEITGSGELFF. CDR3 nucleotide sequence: TGTGCCAGCAGTGAGATCACAGGGTCGGGGGAGCTGTTTTTT.

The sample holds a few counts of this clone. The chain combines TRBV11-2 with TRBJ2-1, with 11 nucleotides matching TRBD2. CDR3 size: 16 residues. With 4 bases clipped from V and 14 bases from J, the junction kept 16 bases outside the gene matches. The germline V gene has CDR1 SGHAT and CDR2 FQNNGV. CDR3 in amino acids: CASSSTLAGGSLDKFF. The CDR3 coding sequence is TGTGCCAGCAGCTCGACCCTAGCGGGAGGAAGTTTAGATAAGTTCTTC.

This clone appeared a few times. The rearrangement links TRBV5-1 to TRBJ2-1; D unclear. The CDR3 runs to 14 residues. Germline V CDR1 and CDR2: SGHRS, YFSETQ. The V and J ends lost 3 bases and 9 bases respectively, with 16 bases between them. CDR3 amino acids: CASSSDLGFGEQFF. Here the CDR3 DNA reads TGCGCCAGCAGCTCGGATCTAGGGTTCGGTGAGCAGTTCTTC.

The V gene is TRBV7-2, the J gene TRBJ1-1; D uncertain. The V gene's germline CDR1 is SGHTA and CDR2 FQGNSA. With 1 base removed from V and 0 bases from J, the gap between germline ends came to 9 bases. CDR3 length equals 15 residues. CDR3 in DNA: TGTGCCAGCAGCTTAGATTCAGGTCTGAACACTGAAGCTTTCTTT. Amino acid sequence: CASSLDSGLNTEAFF.

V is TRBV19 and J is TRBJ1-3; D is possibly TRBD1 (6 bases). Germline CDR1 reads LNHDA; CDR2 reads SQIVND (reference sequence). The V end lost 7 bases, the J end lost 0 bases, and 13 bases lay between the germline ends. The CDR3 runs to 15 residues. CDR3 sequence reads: CASMDRKSSGNTIYF. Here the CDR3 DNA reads TGTGCCAGTATGGACAGAAAAAGCTCTGGAAACACCATATATTTT.

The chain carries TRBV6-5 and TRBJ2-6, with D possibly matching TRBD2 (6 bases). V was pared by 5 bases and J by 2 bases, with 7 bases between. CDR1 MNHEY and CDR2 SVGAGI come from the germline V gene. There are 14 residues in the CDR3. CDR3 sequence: CASSRGTGANVLTF. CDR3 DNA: TGTGCCAGCAGTCGCGGGACTGGGGCCAACGTCCTGACTTTC.

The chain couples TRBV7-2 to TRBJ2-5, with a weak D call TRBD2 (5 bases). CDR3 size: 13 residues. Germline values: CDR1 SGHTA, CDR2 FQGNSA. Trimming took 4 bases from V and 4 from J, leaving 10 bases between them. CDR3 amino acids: CASSSGFRETQYF. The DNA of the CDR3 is TGTGCCAGCAGCTCGGGATTCCGAGAGACCCAGTACTTC.

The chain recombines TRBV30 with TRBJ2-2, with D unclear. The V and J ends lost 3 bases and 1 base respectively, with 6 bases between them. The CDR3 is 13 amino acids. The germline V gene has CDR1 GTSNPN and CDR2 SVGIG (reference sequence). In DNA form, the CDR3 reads TGTGCCTGGAGAACACAGAACACCGGGGAGCTGTTTTTT. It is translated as CAWRTQNTGELFF. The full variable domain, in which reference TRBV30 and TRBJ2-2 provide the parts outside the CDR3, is SQTIHQWPATLVQPVGSPLSLECTVEGTSNPNLYWYRQAAGRGLQLLFYSVGIGQISSEVPQNLSASRPQDRQFILSSKKLLLSDSGFYLCAWRTQNTGELFFGEGSRLTVL.

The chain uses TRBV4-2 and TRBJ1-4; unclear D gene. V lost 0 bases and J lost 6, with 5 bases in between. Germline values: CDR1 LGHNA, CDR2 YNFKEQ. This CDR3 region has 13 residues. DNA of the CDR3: TGTGCCAGCAGCCAAGAGGCCTATGAAAAACTGTTTTTT. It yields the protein CASSQEAYEKLFF.